This is a list of T cell receptor beta chains from one sample in a study of T-cell memory formation after mild COVID-19. TCRdb re-called the 5' RACE reads through MiXCR, storing one row per CDR3 protein. In the table there are 310,000 or so distinct CDR3 sequences, about a sixth of which are singletons. Sequenced: PBMCs or a T cell subset sorted from them (not recorded which). All receptors come from a man between 18 and 29 years old who had mild COVID-19 (a few samples of this study predate the infection). Cell type and time point are not known. The CDR3 runs from the conserved cysteine through the conserved F or W. Fields, in order: J gene, D gene, clone size, V gene, CDR3 DNA, CDR3 protein. D genes are given only for firm matches. The size field is filled for only some rows; it gives once, few, many or a size class.

J: TRBJ1-1; D: TRBD1; size: few; V: TRBV6-6; DNA: TGTGCCAGCAGTTCCCGTGACAGGGGTGGTGGCACTGAAGCTTTCTTT; CDR3: CASSSRDRGGGTEAFF
J: TRBJ2-3; D: NA; size: many; V: TRBV7-6; DNA: TGTGCCAGCAGCTCCAGGGCTGGAGAAGATACGCAGTATTTT; CDR3: CASSSRAGEDTQYF
J: TRBJ1-3; D: NA; size: NA; V: TRBV15; DNA: TGTGCCACCAGCAGAACAGGGTCTCCGGGAAACACCATATATTTT; CDR3: CATSRTGSPGNTIYF
J: TRBJ1-1; D: NA; size: NA; V: TRBV5-1; DNA: TGCGCCAGCAGCCTGGGTACAGGGTGGATGAACACTGAAGCTTTCTTT; CDR3: CASSLGTGWMNTEAFF
J: TRBJ2-3; D: TRBD1; size: NA; V: TRBV4-3; DNA: TGCGCCAGCAGCCAAGAAAACAGGGGCTGGGCAGATACGCAGTATTTT; CDR3: CASSQENRGWADTQYF
J: TRBJ2-2; D: NA; size: NA; V: TRBV7-9; DNA: TGTGCCAGCAGCCGCAAGGGTGCGGACACCGGGGAGCTGTTTTTT; CDR3: CASSRKGADTGELFF
J: TRBJ1-6; D: TRBD1; size: NA; V: TRBV6-5; DNA: TGTGCCAGCAGTTACAGTGGGGACAGCTGGCCCCTCCACTTT; CDR3: CASSYSGDSWPLHF
J: TRBJ2-3; D: NA; size: NA; V: TRBV12-3/TRBV12-4; DNA: TGTGCCAGCAGATCAGGGCTGGGCACAGATACGCAGTATTTT; CDR3: CASRSGLGTDTQYF
J: TRBJ2-7; D: TRBD1; size: many; V: TRBV7-9; DNA: TGTGCCAGCAGCCGGACAGGGCCTACCTACGAGCAGTACTTC; CDR3: CASSRTGPTYEQYF
J: TRBJ1-4; D: TRBD1; size: few; V: TRBV5-4; DNA: TGTGCCAGCAGCCCCCCGGGACAGGGAAACGAAAAACTGTTTTTT; CDR3: CASSPPGQGNEKLFF
J: TRBJ1-6; D: NA; size: few; V: TRBV4-3; DNA: TGCGCCAGCAGCCAAGAGTCCGATAATTCACCCCTCCACTTT; CDR3: CASSQESDNSPLHF
J: TRBJ1-1; D: TRBD1; size: NA; V: TRBV10-3; DNA: TGTGCCATCAGTGGGGGACAGGGAGGCACTGAAGCTTTCTTT; CDR3: CAISGGQGGTEAFF
J: TRBJ2-3; D: NA; size: few; V: TRBV5-1; DNA: TGCGCCAGCAGCCTGGGACCAGCCCCAGATACGCAGTATTTT; CDR3: CASSLGPAPDTQYF
J: TRBJ2-3; D: NA; size: NA; V: TRBV7-2; DNA: TGTGCCAGCAGCTTAGCCTTGGGCGGGTTCACAGATACGCAGTATTTT; CDR3: CASSLALGGFTDTQYF
J: TRBJ2-7; D: NA; size: once; V: TRBV7-2; DNA: TGTGCCAGCAGCTTATCACAGCGCCACTCCTACGAGCAGTACTTC; CDR3: CASSLSQRHSYEQYF
J: TRBJ2-2; D: TRBD1; size: many; V: TRBV6-5; DNA: TGTGCCAGCAGTTACCGGGGGACAGGGGGCGGGGAGCTGTTTTTT; CDR3: CASSYRGTGGGELFF
J: TRBJ2-3; D: NA; size: few; V: TRBV7-2; DNA: TGTGCCAGCAGCTTAGTGGTCGGGGGAATAGATACGCAGTATTTT; CDR3: CASSLVVGGIDTQYF
J: TRBJ1-2; D: NA; size: few; V: TRBV30; DNA: TGTGCCTGGAGACGGTATCAAGGGGGGAACTATGGCTACACCTTC; CDR3: CAWRRYQGGNYGYTF
J: TRBJ2-2; D: NA; size: many; V: TRBV4-3; DNA: TGCGCCAGCAGCCAAGATAGGTCCGGGGAGCTGTTTTTT; CDR3: CASSQDRSGELFF
J: TRBJ2-2; D: TRBD1; size: many; V: TRBV7-3; DNA: TGTGCCAGCAGCTCTGTCCGGACAGGGGATCCCGGGGAGCTGTTTTTT; CDR3: CASSSVRTGDPGELFF
J: TRBJ1-5; D: TRBD1; size: many; V: TRBV5-1; DNA: TGCGCCAGCAGCATACAGGGGGGTCAGCCCCAGCATTTT; CDR3: CASSIQGGQPQHF
J: TRBJ1-2; D: NA; size: few; V: TRBV5-1; DNA: TGCGCCAGCAGCTCGTTCACCGGGCCTAACTATGGCTACACCTTC; CDR3: CASSSFTGPNYGYTF
J: TRBJ1-2; D: NA; size: NA; V: TRBV3-1; DNA: TGTGCCAGCAGCCTTAATGATGGGCACTATGGCTACACCTTC; CDR3: CASSLNDGHYGYTF
J: TRBJ2-3; D: NA; size: few; V: TRBV5-1; DNA: TGCGCCAGCAGCTTCTCCCCGCATACCTCTAGCACAGATACGCAGTATTTT; CDR3: CASSFSPHTSSTDTQYF
J: TRBJ2-3; D: NA; size: few; V: TRBV7-7; DNA: TGTGCCAGCAGCGCCGAACAGGGCTGGGCAGATACGCAGTATTTT; CDR3: CASSAEQGWADTQYF
J: TRBJ2-5; D: NA; size: NA; V: TRBV7-9; DNA: TGTGCCAGCGGGAGGGAGACCCAGTACTTC; CDR3: CASGRETQYF
J: TRBJ2-2; D: NA; size: few; V: TRBV5-1; DNA: TGCGCCAGCAGCGGGGGCAGGGCTGACACCGGGGAGCTGTTTTTT; CDR3: CASSGGRADTGELFF
J: TRBJ2-5; D: NA; size: NA; V: TRBV5-6; DNA: TGTGCCAGCAGCTCTAGGAATGTACAAGAGACCCAGTACTTC; CDR3: CASSSRNVQETQYF
J: TRBJ2-6; D: NA; size: few; V: TRBV5-1; DNA: TGCGCCAGCAGTGGAGGCTCTGGGGCCAACGTCCTGACTTTC; CDR3: CASSGGSGANVLTF
J: TRBJ2-7; D: NA; size: many; V: TRBV18; DNA: TGTGCCAGCTCCCCGGGAGAGGGGGCCTCCTACGAGCAGTACTTC; CDR3: CASSPGEGASYEQYF
J: TRBJ2-7; D: NA; size: many; V: TRBV7-9; DNA: TGTGCCAGCAGCCCTTCGGTGGCATCGACCTTTTATTATCGTGGCGAGCAGTACTTC; CDR3: CASSPSVASTFYYRGEQYF
J: TRBJ1-5; D: NA; size: NA; V: TRBV10-2; DNA: TGCGCCAGCAGTGAGTCCCCGGGGAATAGCAATCAGCCCCAGCATTTT; CDR3: CASSESPGNSNQPQHF
J: TRBJ1-1; D: TRBD1; size: NA; V: TRBV6-5; DNA: TGTGCCGCGCTAAGGGGGCATGGGAACACTGAAGCTTTCTTT; CDR3: CAALRGHGNTEAFF
J: TRBJ2-5; D: TRBD2; size: NA; V: TRBV20-1; DNA: TGCAGTGCTAGAGATGGTAGCGGGGATGAGACCCAGTACTTC; CDR3: CSARDGSGDETQYF
J: TRBJ1-3; D: NA; size: NA; V: TRBV9; DNA: TGTGCCAGCAGCGTACTGGGGCAGCTCACCTCTGGAAACACCATATATTTT; CDR3: CASSVLGQLTSGNTIYF
J: TRBJ1-2; D: NA; size: NA; V: TRBV20-1; DNA: TGCAGTGCTCGGACAACGAACTATGGCTACACCTTC; CDR3: CSARTTNYGYTF
J: TRBJ1-2; D: NA; size: NA; V: TRBV6-2/TRBV6-3; DNA: TGTGCCAGCAGTTACTCCCTGTTTCGGGCTACGAACTATGGCTACACCTTC; CDR3: CASSYSLFRATNYGYTF
J: TRBJ2-1; D: TRBD2; size: few; V: TRBV3-1; DNA: TGTGCCAGCAGCCACCTAGCGGGGGCGAGCGAGTTCTTC; CDR3: CASSHLAGASEFF
J: TRBJ1-4; D: TRBD1; size: NA; V: TRBV20-1; DNA: TGCAGTGCTAGAGACGACAGGGGCGGTGAAAAACTGTTTTTT; CDR3: CSARDDRGGEKLFF
J: TRBJ1-6; D: NA; size: NA; V: TRBV6-5; DNA: TGTGCCAGCAGTTACTCGAATCCGGATTCACCCCTCCACTTT; CDR3: CASSYSNPDSPLHF
J: TRBJ2-7; D: NA; size: few; V: TRBV20-1; DNA: TGCAGTGCTAGTCGACAGTTGGAGCAGTACTTC; CDR3: CSASRQLEQYF
J: TRBJ1-1; D: NA; size: NA; V: TRBV7-9; DNA: TGTGCCAGCAGCTTCGAGAACACTGAAGCTTTCTTT; CDR3: CASSFENTEAFF
J: TRBJ1-2; D: NA; size: NA; V: TRBV6-5; DNA: TGTGCCAGCCTAGCGGGGAGGGGTAACTATGGCTACACCTTC; CDR3: CASLAGRGNYGYTF
J: TRBJ2-1; D: TRBD2; size: few; V: TRBV7-3; DNA: TGTGCCAGCAGCTTAGGGCGGGGGGTCTCAAATGAGCAGTTCTTC; CDR3: CASSLGRGVSNEQFF
J: TRBJ2-3; D: TRBD2; size: NA; V: TRBV7-2; DNA: TGTGCCAGCAGCTTAGACGGAGGGACTAGCGGAGACACAGATACGCAGTATTTT; CDR3: CASSLDGGTSGDTDTQYF
J: TRBJ1-2; D: NA; size: few; V: TRBV7-9; DNA: TGTGCCAGCACGCTGACAGGAGTTAACTATGGCTACACCTTC; CDR3: CASTLTGVNYGYTF
J: TRBJ2-2; D: NA; size: NA; V: TRBV5-1; DNA: TGCGCCAGCAGCGCTAGAGGATGGGGGAACACCGGGGAGCTGTTTTTT; CDR3: CASSARGWGNTGELFF
J: TRBJ1-3; D: NA; size: NA; V: TRBV11-2; DNA: TGTGCCAGCAGACCCGCGGGGGTAGGAAACACCATATATTTT; CDR3: CASRPAGVGNTIYF
J: TRBJ2-1; D: NA; size: few; V: TRBV5-1; DNA: TGCGCCAGCACACTAGGAGTTAACAATGAGCAGTTCTTC; CDR3: CASTLGVNNEQFF
J: TRBJ2-5; D: NA; size: few; V: TRBV7-8; DNA: TGTGCCAGCAGCTTAGGGGCCCCCACGGGGGAGACCCAGTACTTC; CDR3: CASSLGAPTGETQYF
J: TRBJ2-7; D: NA; size: NA; V: TRBV9; DNA: TGTGCCAGCAGCGTAGGGTCTCTGGGTTACGAGCAGTACTTC; CDR3: CASSVGSLGYEQYF